What follows describes a single TCR beta chain. Its antigen remains unknown. At one end the junction does not follow the germline gene, possibly because of a read error. This record belongs to a study of blood T cells in healthy people across ages. Study-wide points: Unknown CMV status may confound age-related changes in expanded clones.

Each sample provided at least 6 micrograms of extracted total RNA. Through a sample-barcoded 5' primer and a J-beta primer mix, a second PCR was run for roughly 6 to 12 cycles. The study obtained at least 2.5 million CDR3-containing paired-end reads from every sample. Each CDR3 protein is one row after TCRdb ran MiXCR on the 5' RACE reads. Counted here are over 300,000 distinct CDR3 sequences, about 49% occurring once; the ten biggest clones make up around 53%. The CDR3 is made up of 15 amino acids. Germline V lookup: CDR1 SQVTM, CDR2 ANQGSEA. The receptor comes from a man in his sixties in good health. The chain recombines TRBV29-1 with TRBJ2-2, with TRBD1 matching over 7 bases. Material for sequencing was blood. The DNA of the CDR3 is TGCAGCGGGCGGGCCGACAGGGCGAACACCGGGGAACTGTTTTTT. Translating gives CSGRADRANTGELFF.